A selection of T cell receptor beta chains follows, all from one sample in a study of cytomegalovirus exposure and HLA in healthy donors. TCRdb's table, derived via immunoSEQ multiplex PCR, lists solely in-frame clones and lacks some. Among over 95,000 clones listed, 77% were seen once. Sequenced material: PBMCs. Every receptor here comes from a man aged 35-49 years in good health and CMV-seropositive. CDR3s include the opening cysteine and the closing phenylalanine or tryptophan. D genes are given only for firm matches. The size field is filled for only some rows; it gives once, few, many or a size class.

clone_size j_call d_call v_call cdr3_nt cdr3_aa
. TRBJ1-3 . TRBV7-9 TGTGCCAGCAGCTTCAGACAGGTCCACTCTGGAAACACCATATATTTT CASSFRQVHSGNTIYF
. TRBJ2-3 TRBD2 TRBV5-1 TGCGCCAGCAGCCTCAGCGGGGGAGGCACAGATACGCAGTATTTT CASSLSGGGTDTQYF
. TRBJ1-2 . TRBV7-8 TGTGCCAGCAGCTGGGGGGGTGGGGATGGCTACACCTTC CASSWGGGDGYTF
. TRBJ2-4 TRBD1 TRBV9 TGTGCCAGCAGCGCCGGACAGGCGGCCAAAAACATTCAGTACTTC CASSAGQAAKNIQYF
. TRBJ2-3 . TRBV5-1 TGCGCCAGCAGCGGGGGACAAATTTCAGGCACAGATACGCAGTATTTT CASSGGQISGTDTQYF
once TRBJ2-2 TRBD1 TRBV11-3 TGTGCCAGCAGCTCCTCCTCCGGGACAGAAAACACCGGGGAGCTGTTTTTT CASSSSSGTENTGELFF
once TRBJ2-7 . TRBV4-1 TGCGCCAGCAGCCACCAGGGGCGATCCTACGAGCAGTACTTC CASSHQGRSYEQYF
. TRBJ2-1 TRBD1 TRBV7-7 TGTGCTAGCAGCCGGGACAGTAGCTCCTACAATGAGCAGTTCTTC CASSRDSSSYNEQFF
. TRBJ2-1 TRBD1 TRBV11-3 TGTGCCAGCAGCCCCGGGACAGAGGCGGTAGCTTCCTACAATGAGCAGTTCTTC CASSPGTEAVASYNEQFF
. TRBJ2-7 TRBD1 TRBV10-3 TGTGCCATCAGGGACAGGTCCTACGAGCAGTACTTC CAIRDRSYEQYF
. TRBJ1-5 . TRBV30 TGTGCCTGGACCCCGGGGGGACGGGTCAATCAGCCCCAGCATTTT CAWTPGGRVNQPQHF
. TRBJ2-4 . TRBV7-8 TGTGCCAGCAGCCGAACTCTGCAGGGTGAGAAAAACATTCAGTACTTC CASSRTLQGEKNIQYF
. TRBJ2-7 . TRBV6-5 TGTGCCAGCAGTTCCCCTGGCTTGTCGTACGAGCAGTACTTC CASSSPGLSYEQYF
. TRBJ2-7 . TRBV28 TGTGCCAGCAGCACCGAAGCCGAGCAGTACTTC CASSTEAEQYF
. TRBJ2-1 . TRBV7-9 TGTGCCAGCAGCTTAAGGGGAGGCTCCTACAATGAGCAGTTCTTC CASSLRGGSYNEQFF
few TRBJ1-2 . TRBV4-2 TGTGCCAGCAGCCCCATCGGGAATGGCTACACCTTC CASSPIGNGYTF
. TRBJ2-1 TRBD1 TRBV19 TGTGCCAGTGGAAGGGGACAGGTTATAGACAATGAGCAGTTCTTC CASGRGQVIDNEQFF
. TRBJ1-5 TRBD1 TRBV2 TGTGCCAGCAGTTCGGACAGGTTGTTGTCTCAGCCCCAGCATTTT CASSSDRLLSQPQHF
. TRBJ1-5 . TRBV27 TGTGCCAGCAGTTCAGAAGGGGCTTGGGGATATAATCAGCCCCAGCATTTT CASSSEGAWGYNQPQHF
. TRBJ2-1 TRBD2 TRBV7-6 TGTGCCAGCAGCTGGGGGTCTAGCGGAAACAATGAGCAGTTCTTC CASSWGSSGNNEQFF
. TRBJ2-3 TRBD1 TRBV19 TGTGCCAGTAAAGGACAGGGGGCGCGAGATACGCAGTATTTT CASKGQGARDTQYF
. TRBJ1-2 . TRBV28 TGTGCCAGCAGTGCTCATGGGCCTAACTATGGCTACACCTTC CASSAHGPNYGYTF
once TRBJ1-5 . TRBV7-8 TGTGCCAGCAGCTTAGATTTAGTCAGGGGTGGGCAGCCCCAGCATTTT CASSLDLVRGGQPQHF
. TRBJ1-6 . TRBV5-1 TGCGCCAGCAGCTGGCGGGGATCGGCCAGGACGAATTCACCCCTCCACTTT CASSWRGSARTNSPLHF
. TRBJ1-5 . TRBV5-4 TGTGCCAGCAGCGCGCCCAATCAGCCCCAGCATTTT CASSAPNQPQHF
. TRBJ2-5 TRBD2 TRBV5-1 TGCGCCAGCGCCCGGACTAGCGGGGGGGCACTAGAGACCCAGTACTTC CASARTSGGALETQYF
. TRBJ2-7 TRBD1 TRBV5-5 TGTGCCAGCAGCCGACCGGGACAGGGTGTGAATGGGGGCTACGAGCAGTACTTC CASSRPGQGVNGGYEQYF
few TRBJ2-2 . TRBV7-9 TGTGCCAGCAGTTACGGGGGGAACACCGGGGAGCTGTTTTTT CASSYGGNTGELFF
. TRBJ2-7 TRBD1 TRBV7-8 TGTGCCAGCAGCTTTCGTAGGGGGCCGATCTACGAGCAGTACTTC CASSFRRGPIYEQYF
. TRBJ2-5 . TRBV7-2 TGTGCCAGCAGCTTAGCGGGGCGCCGGGAGACCCAGTACTTC CASSLAGRRETQYF
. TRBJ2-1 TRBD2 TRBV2 TGTGCCAGCAGGCCTAGCGGGGGGGCCATGACCTACAATGAGCAGTTCTTC CASRPSGGAMTYNEQFF
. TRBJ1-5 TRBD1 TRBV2 TGTGCCAGCAGACCGGGACAGGGGGCGAGGAATCAGCCCCAGCATTTT CASRPGQGARNQPQHF